A selection of T cell receptor beta chains follows, all from one sample in a study of T-cell reconstitution after alpha-beta-depleted transplantation in children. From the PCR reads, TCRdb called clonotypes with MiXCR, one entry per CDR3 protein. The sample gives about 170,000 distinct CDR3 sequences, 8.5% to 14% of which show up once; less than 15% is in the top ten. Sequenced here: PBMCs, sampled before TCRalphabeta/CD19-depleted stem cell transplant. These receptors were obtained from a boy aged 2 to 10 with acute myeloid leukemia, due to receive a stem cell transplant. The CDR3 runs from the conserved cysteine through the conserved F or W. Fields, in order: J gene, D gene, V gene, clone size, CDR3 protein, CDR3 DNA. The D gene is left open where the match is weak. The size entry gives once, few, many, or a class for an expanded clone.

TRBJ2-1 TRBD2 TRBV6-2/TRBV6-3 many CASPSRLAGGPHNEQFF TGTGCCAGCCCATCCCGACTAGCGGGGGGGCCCCACAATGAGCAGTTCTTC
TRBJ2-2 NA TRBV24-1 many CATSDFGTANTGELFF TGTGCCACCAGTGATTTTGGGACGGCGAACACCGGGGAGCTGTTTTTT
TRBJ2-5 TRBD2 TRBV7-9 many CASSLLAGANGKETQYF TGTGCCAGCAGCTTATTAGCGGGAGCGAATGGAAAAGAGACCCAGTACTTC
TRBJ2-2 TRBD2 TRBV27 many CASSPPGTSGTTGELFF TGTGCCAGCAGTCCCCCCGGGACTAGCGGGACCACCGGGGAGCTGTTTTTT
TRBJ2-3 NA TRBV20-1 many CSARGQVPDTQYF TGCAGTGCTAGAGGTCAGGTTCCAGATACGCAGTATTTT
TRBJ2-3 NA TRBV28 many CASRQYREADTQYF TGTGCCAGCAGGCAGTACAGGGAGGCAGATACGCAGTATTTT
TRBJ1-2 TRBD1 TRBV20-1 many CSARETGERNGYTF TGCAGTGCTAGGGAAACAGGGGAACGAAATGGCTACACCTTC
TRBJ2-2 NA TRBV30 many CAWRRGTGELFF TGTGCCTGGCGAAGGGGTACCGGGGAGCTGTTTTTT
TRBJ2-7 TRBD2 TRBV20-1 few CSANSGRVSYEQYF TGCAGTGCTAATAGCGGGAGGGTATCCTACGAGCAGTACTTC
TRBJ2-7 NA TRBV6-5 many CASSNGRREQYF TGTGCCAGCAGTAACGGTAGGCGCGAGCAGTACTTC
TRBJ1-2 NA TRBV3-1 many CASSQTDNYGYTF TGTGCCAGCAGCCAGACGGATAACTATGGCTACACCTTC
TRBJ2-5 TRBD1 TRBV29-1 many CSVESQGEETQYF TGCAGCGTTGAATCGCAGGGGGAAGAGACCCAGTACTTC